Shown below are 21 T cell receptor beta chains from a single sample sequenced in a study of T cells in Graves' hyperthyroidism and ophthalmopathy. RNA transcripts gave rise to amplified TCR beta CDR3 regions. When the TCR CDR3 underwent first-round RT-PCR, the HTBI primer set was used. TCRdb re-called the multiplex PCR reads with MiXCR, one entry per CDR3 protein. The table has hundreds of thousands of distinct CDR3 sequences, around 14% seen once. The specimen was blood. These receptor sequences come from a woman in her 30s with Graves' hyperthyroidism that later progressed to Graves' ophthalmopathy.

This clonotype was seen repeatedly, ten times or more. V and J are TRBV18 and TRBJ2-2, with TRBD1 matching over 7 bases. V was clipped by 1 base and J by 1 base; unmatched bases: 3. Germline assignment: CDR1 KGHSH and CDR2 LQKENI. The CDR3 has 16 residues. The CDR3 DNA sequence: TGTGCCAGCTCACCACTCAACAGGGGGAACACCGGGGAGCTGTTTTTT. The encoded protein is CASSPLNRGNTGELFF.

This clonotype occurred many times. The chain is built from TRBV6-1 and TRBJ2-1, with D perhaps matching TRBD1 or TRBD2 (6 bases each). Trimming removed 6 bases from V and 7 bases from J, with 16 bases in between. The V gene's germline CDR1 is MNHNS and CDR2 SASEGT. The length of the CDR3 is 14 residues. Written as DNA, the CDR3 is TGTGCCAGCAGACCCCGACAGGAGGGGAATGAGCAGTTCTTC. It yields the protein CASRPRQEGNEQFF.

This clonotype appeared a single time. The CDR3 DNA reads as TGTGCCAGCAGCCTCCCCGGATGGGAGCAGTACTTC. This codes for CASSLPGWEQYF. The chain employs TRBV14 and TRBJ2-7; no definite D call. This CDR3 comprises 12 residues. The germline V gene has CDR1 SGHDN and CDR2 FVKESK. Trimming removed 4 bases from V and 7 bases from J, with 11 bases in between. Supplemented by reference TRBV14 and TRBJ2-7, the full variable domain reads EAGVTQFPSHSVIEKGQTVTLRCDPISGHDNLYWYRRVMGKEIKFLLHFVKESKQDESGMPNNRFLAERTGGTYSTLKVQPAELEDSGVYFCASSLPGWEQYFGPGTRLTVT.

This clonotype has a count of ten or more. The chain has TRBV7-2 and TRBJ2-7, with D possibly being TRBD2 (6 bases). The CDR3 contains 15 residues. Germline V gives CDR1 SGHTA, CDR2 FQGNSA. Trimming removed 4 bases at V and 0 bases at J, with 13 bases between. CDR3 amino acids: CASSSGAGSSYEQYF. CDR3 DNA sequence: TGTGCCAGCAGCTCTGGGGCGGGGAGCTCCTACGAGCAGTACTTC.

In DNA form, the CDR3 reads TGTGCCAGCAGTCCGGCGACAGGTTATAGCAATCAGCCCCAGCATTTT. It specifies CASSPATGYSNQPQHF. This chain joins TRBV25-1 and TRBJ1-5; perhaps TRBD1 as D (6 bases). CDR1 is MGHDK, CDR2 SYGVNS, per germline. V gave up 5 bases and J gave up 0 bases, with 14 bases separating them. This CDR3 spans 16 amino acids.

This clonotype has a handful of counts. The CDR3 sequence is CASSFLEHAKNIQYF. CDR3 nucleotide sequence: TGTGCCAGCAGTTTTTTAGAGCATGCCAAAAACATTCAGTACTTC. The rearrangement uses TRBV28 and TRBJ2-4, with D hard to call. Germline CDR1 and CDR2: MDHEN and SYDVKM. Deletions cut 3 bases from V and 1 base from J, with 10 bases between. The CDR3 length is 15 residues.

The chain joins TRBV7-6 to TRBJ2-5; perhaps TRBD2 as D (5 bases). This CDR3 has 13 residues. Germline V gives CDR1 SGHVS, CDR2 FNYEAQ. V was shortened by 10 bases and J by 4 bases, with 16 bases between the two germline ends. The CDR3 is CAIGRMAGETQYF. The CDR3 bases are TGTGCCATCGGTCGGATGGCGGGAGAGACCCAGTACTTC.

This clonotype was seen more than once but under ten times. The chain uses TRBV19 and TRBJ2-5, with D perhaps TRBD1 (6 bases). The CDR3 consists of 16 residues. The germline CDR1 and CDR2 sequences are LNHDA and SQIVND (reference sequence). V was shortened by 8 bases and J by 0 bases, with 19 bases between the two germline ends. CDR3 DNA: TGTGCCAGTGGCAGGGGCACTTTCCCGTACCAAGAGACCCAGTACTTC. Protein: CASGRGTFPYQETQYF. The full variable domain, rest sourced from reference TRBV19 and TRBJ2-5, is DGGITQSPKYLFRKEGQNVTLSCEQNLNHDAMYWYRQDPGQGLRLIYYSQIVNDFQKGDIAEGYSVSREKKESFPLTVTSAQKNPTAFYLCASGRGTFPYQETQYFGPGTRLLVL.

This clonotype was recorded at least ten times. CDR3 protein: CASRRTYSYNSPLHF. The CDR3 DNA reads as TGTGCCAGCAGAAGGACATACTCCTATAATTCACCCCTCCACTTT. The rearrangement uses TRBV27 and TRBJ1-6; weak D call: TRBD1 (5 bases). The V end was cut by 6 bases, the J end by 0 bases, with 9 bases between. Germline V gives CDR1 MNHEY, CDR2 SMNVEV (reference sequence). This CDR3 region has 15 residues.

This clonotype was picked up a small number of times. The germline gene is not matched at one end of the junction; a read error may be the cause. The chain joins TRBV7-7 to TRBJ2-1; TRBD1 agrees at 7 bases. Per the germline V gene, CDR1 is SSHAT and CDR2 is FNYEAQ (reference sequence). This CDR3 has 16 residues. The CDR3 loop reads CASSLEAGGPYNEQFF. CDR3 sequence (DNA): TGTGCTAGCAGCTTAGAAGCAGGGGGTCCCTACAATGAGCAGTTCTTC.

As for this clonotype: Since a much larger clone is just one base distant, this may be a read error. The rearrangement uses TRBV10-3 and TRBJ1-1; perhaps TRBD1 as D (5 bases). Trimming took 6 bases from V and 1 from J, leaving 9 bases between them. In germline, CDR1 is ENHRY, CDR2 SYGVKD. The CDR3 has 13 amino acids. CDR3: CAISDSENTEAFF. CDR3 nucleotides: TGTGCCATCAGCGACAGTGAGAACACTGAAGCTTTCTTT.

Details on this clonotype: A much larger clone differs from this one at a single base, so this may be a read error. This chain uses TRBV12-3 or TRBV12-4 with TRBJ1-2; TRBD1 might be the D (6 bases). The CDR3 covers 12 residues. The DNA for the CDR3 is TGTGCCAGCAGTCACAGGGTTGACGGCTGCACCTTC. This encodes CASSHRVDGCTF.

This clonotype was recorded many times. This chain links TRBV20-1 with TRBJ2-5; 8 nucleotides agree with TRBD2. This CDR3 contains 14 residues. J was trimmed by 3 bases and V by 6 bases; bases with no gene match: 9. CDR1 DFQATT and CDR2 SNEGSKA come from the germline V gene (reference sequence). CDR3 region: CSAALSGTEETQYF. The CDR3, as DNA: TGCAGTGCCGCGCTTAGCGGGACTGAAGAGACCCAGTACTTC.

This clonotype came up many times. V is TRBV27 and J is TRBJ1-1, with 7 positions matching TRBD1. The CDR3 is 15 residues long. The V and J ends lost 5 bases and 3 bases, in that order; junction bases with no gene match: 9. Per the germline V gene, CDR1 is MNHEY and CDR2 is SMNVEV (reference sequence). The CDR3 region has the DNA TGTGCCAGCAGTCCCCGACAGGGTACGGACACTGAAGCTTTCTTT. Its protein is CASSPRQGTDTEAFF.

The chain couples TRBV13 to TRBJ2-3; D is unresolved. The CDR3 loop spans 14 amino acids. V was shortened by 5 bases and J by 1 base, with 10 bases between the two germline ends. Germline values: CDR1 PRHDT, CDR2 FYEKMQ (reference sequence). The CDR3 region has the DNA TGTGCCAGCAGCCCACAAGGCCGCACAGATACGCAGTATTTT. Protein sequence: CASSPQGRTDTQYF.

There are a few counts of this clonotype. This chain links TRBV27 with TRBJ1-5; D is unresolved. Between the trimmed V and J ends, which lost 5 bases and 3 bases, there was a span of 2 bases. Germline assignment: CDR1 MNHEY and CDR2 SMNVEV (reference sequence). The CDR3 is 11 amino acids. CDR3 nucleotide sequence: TGTGCCAGCAGTCCCAATCAGCCCCAGCATTTT. Its protein product is CASSPNQPQHF.

This clonotype turned up a few times. V usage is TRBV5-1 and J usage is TRBJ1-5; D might be TRBD1 (6 bases). This CDR3 region has 15 residues. Germline V gives CDR1 SGHRS, CDR2 YFSETQ. The V end lost 0 bases, the J end lost 5 bases, and 12 bases lay between the germline ends. CDR3 residues: CASSLDAGADQPQHF. The DNA for the CDR3 is TGCGCCAGCAGCTTGGATGCGGGGGCGGATCAGCCCCAGCATTTT.

This clonotype was detected ten times or more. The gene calls are TRBV24-1 and TRBJ2-5; TRBD1 aligns across 7 bases. The CDR3 sequence is 15 residues long. Germline lookup yields CDR1 KGHDR and CDR2 SFDVKD. The ends lost 3 bases at V and 4 bases at J; junction bases unmatched: 7. CDR3 in amino acids: CATSDATGIRETQYF. CDR3 nucleotide sequence: TGTGCCACCAGTGATGCGACAGGGATAAGAGAGACCCAGTACTTC.

This clonotype was seen repeatedly, ten times or more. The V call is TRBV27, the J call TRBJ2-2; tentative D call: TRBD2 (6 bases). Looked up from germline, CDR1 is MNHEY and CDR2 is SMNVEV (reference sequence). Deletions cut 8 bases from V and 4 bases from J, with 17 bases between. This CDR3 spans 15 amino acids. The CDR3 DNA follows: TGTGCCAGCGGGGGGTCGTGGGGGACCACCGGGGAGCTGTTTTTT. As protein: CASGGSWGTTGELFF.

This clonotype showed up many times. This chain joins TRBV6-1 and TRBJ2-2, with D possibly TRBD1 on 6 matching bases. Germline assignment: CDR1 MNHNS and CDR2 SASEGT. The CDR3 totals 15 residues. Trimming shortened V by 6 bases and J by 1 base, and 12 bases separated the two germline ends. Here the CDR3 reads CASSHGQMNTGELFF. The CDR3 nucleotides read TGTGCCAGCAGCCATGGACAGATGAACACCGGGGAGCTGTTTTTT.

This clonotype came up many times. The genes are TRBV6-1 and TRBJ2-7; 7 bases are shared with TRBD1. V lost 3 bases and J lost 1; bases outside the gene matches: 9. This CDR3 comprises 16 residues. CDR1 and CDR2 from the germline V gene are MNHNS and SASEGT. CDR3 nucleotide sequence: TGTGCCAGCAGTGAGATCGACAGGGAGCCTTCCTACGAGCAGTACTTC. As protein: CASSEIDREPSYEQYF.